Sequencing of this T cell receptor (beta chain) was carried out in a study of OX40 agonist ivuxolimab in advanced cancers. The repertoire was sequenced with immunoSEQ multiplex PCR; TCRdb's copy has only in-frame clones and lacks some. The sample includes around 100,000 clones, around 90% seen only once; the top ten take just over 0.15%. Sample: CD4+ or CD8+ T cells sorted from blood, taken in a trial of the OX40 agonist ivuxolimab. The receptor was isolated from an adult with an advanced solid tumor such as melanoma, head and neck, liver or kidney cancer.

CDR3 sequence reads: CASSLGQGGVTSGRSNEQFF. CDR3 bases: TGCGCCAGCAGCTTGGGACAGGGAGGGGTGACTAGCGGGAGGTCTAATGAGCAGTTCTTC. V is TRBV5-1 and J is TRBJ2-1, with TRBD2 matching over 13 bases. Looked up from germline, CDR1 is SGHRS and CDR2 is YFSETQ. The CDR3 loop spans 20 amino acids. The ends lost 0 bases at V and 7 bases at J; junction bases unmatched: 16. Drawing the rest from reference TRBV5-1 and TRBJ2-1, the complete variable domain is KAGVTQTPRYLIKTRGQQVTLSCSPISGHRSVSWYQQTPGQGLQFLFEYFSETQRNKGNFPGRFSGRQFSNSRSEMNVSTLELGDSALYLCASSLGQGGVTSGRSNEQFFGPGTRLTVL.